These 20 T cell receptor beta chains share one sample of origin, sequenced in a study of CXCR3-negative and CXCR3-positive naive CD8 T cells. Regarding the study as a whole: CXCR3-positive naive cells carried more hydrophobic TRB CDR3s than CXCR3-negative ones.

Through 5' RACE with UMI labels, the TRB cDNA libraries were prepared. TCRdb reprocessed the 5' RACE reads; each CDR3 protein has one entry and no DNA is given. The table for this sample gives some 120,000 distinct CDR3 sequences. Which antigens these TCRs recognize remains unknown. Sequencing was done on a sample of naive CXCR3+ CD8+ T cells from blood. This sample's subset: CD45RO-CCR7+CD27+CD95- naive CD8+ T cells expressing CXCR3 (TNR3+). These receptors came from a human donor in good health. Some clones in this sample may be carry-over from other donors' samples.

The chain has TRBV5-1 and TRBJ2-1; TCRdb proposes TRBD2, but this gene call is untestable without DNA. Germline V gene data show CDR1 as SGHRS and CDR2 as YFSETQ. The CDR3 is made up of 15 amino acids. The CDR3 here is CASSLVASGAASQFF. The complete variable domain, with remaining parts taken from reference TRBV5-1 and TRBJ2-1, reads KAGVTQTPRYLIKTRGQQVTLSCSPISGHRSVSWYQQTPGQGLQFLFEYFSETQRNKGNFPGRFSGRQFSNSRSEMNVSTLELGDSALYLCASSLVASGAASQFFGPGTRLTVL.

The chain employs TRBV6-5 and TRBJ2-1; TCRdb's D call, TRBD2, is unchecked because there is no DNA. This CDR3 has 19 amino acids. Germline CDR1 and CDR2: MNHEY and SVGAGI. The CDR3 here is CASTFFPPSSGGPLHEQFF.

The genes are TRBV20-1 and TRBJ2-7; checking the TCRdb D call of TRBD1 is not possible without DNA. Germline CDR1 DFQATT, CDR2 SNEGSKA (reference sequence). This CDR3 comprises 14 residues. The CDR3 reads CSARVPGSNYEQYF.

The chain carries TRBV20-1 and TRBJ2-7; TCRdb names TRBD1, which stays unverified in the absence of DNA. The germline CDR1 and CDR2 sequences are DFQATT and SNEGSKA (reference sequence). The CDR3 spans 12 residues. CDR3 residues: CSARQGGYEQYF.

The chain couples TRBV28 to TRBJ2-7; TCRdb names TRBD1, which stays unverified in the absence of DNA. This CDR3 comprises 19 residues. Looked up from germline, CDR1 is MDHEN and CDR2 is SYDVKM. CDR3 sequence: CASSLSTRPQGQGTHEQYF.

The chain couples TRBV27 to TRBJ2-5; the D call of TRBD2 rests on TCRdb alone, since no DNA is present to check it. Germline assignment: CDR1 MNHEY and CDR2 SMNVEV (reference sequence). The CDR3 sequence is 16 residues long. The CDR3 is CASSLSVGAGLETQYF.

The V gene is TRBV2, the J gene TRBJ2-2. The CDR3 is 14 amino acids. The germline V gene encodes CDR1 SNHLY and CDR2 FYNNEI. The chain's CDR3 is CASSRGLNTGELFF.

The V gene is TRBV7-9, the J gene TRBJ2-1; no DNA is available, so the TRBD1 call from TCRdb remains unchecked. Germline V gives CDR1 SEHNR, CDR2 FQNEAQ (reference sequence). The CDR3 sequence is 15 residues long. The CDR3 sequence: CASSPTGGIGNEQFF.

The chain combines TRBV28 with TRBJ2-7. The CDR3 covers 15 residues. CDR1 and CDR2 from the germline V gene are MDHEN and SYDVKM. CDR3 sequence: CASSSLSSISYEQYF.

The gene calls are TRBV10-3 and TRBJ2-2. Germline CDR1 ENHRY, CDR2 SYGVKD. The CDR3 is 13 residues long. The CDR3 is CAIRRGNTGELFF.

V and J are TRBV6-2 or TRBV6-3 and TRBJ2-7; TCRdb lists TRBD1, though no DNA is available to test this call. The CDR3 consists of 11 residues. Germline V gene data show CDR1 as MNHEY and CDR2 as SVGEGT. Here the CDR3 reads CASSIDSLQYF.

The chain uses TRBV7-9 and TRBJ2-7; TCRdb's D gene call, TRBD2, goes unchecked for lack of DNA. The V gene's germline CDR1 is SEHNR and CDR2 FQNEAQ (reference sequence). CDR3 length: 16 residues. CDR3 amino acids: CASSPGTALSSYEQYF.

J is TRBJ2-1 and V is TRBV5-1; TCRdb proposes TRBD2, but this gene call is untestable without DNA. CDR3 length equals 17 residues. The germline V gene encodes CDR1 SGHRS and CDR2 YFSETQ. The CDR3 loop reads CASSSGGLLDSYNEQFF.

The chain uses TRBV12-3 or TRBV12-4 and TRBJ1-5. The CDR3 contains 15 residues. CDR3 amino acids: CASSLEPGQNQPQHF.

V gene TRBV29-1 combines with J gene TRBJ2-2. CDR1 is SQVTM and CDR2 is ANQGSEA in the germline V gene. CDR3 length equals 13 residues. The chain's CDR3 is CSAMATDVGELFF.

CDR3 residues: CASSFYRVSAKNIQYF. The chain employs TRBV11-3 and TRBJ2-4. The CDR3 runs 16 residues. Germline assignment: CDR1 SGHNT and CDR2 YENEEA.

The genes are TRBV20-1 and TRBJ2-2; the TCRdb D gene call, TRBD1, has no DNA to confirm it. Per germline, CDR1 DFQATT and CDR2 SNEGSKA (reference sequence). The CDR3 extends over 14 amino acids. The CDR3 protein is CSARGQHSAGELFF.

This chain joins TRBV20-1 and TRBJ1-4; TCRdb lists TRBD1, though no DNA is available to test this call. Germline V gene lookup returns CDR1 DFQATT and CDR2 SNEGSKA (reference sequence). The CDR3 runs to 15 residues. CDR3 loop: CSARGTETTNEKLFF.

This CDR3 reads CASSYLGQYQPQHF. The chain recombines TRBV6-2 or TRBV6-3 with TRBJ1-5. This CDR3 spans 14 amino acids. Germline lookup yields CDR1 MNHEY and CDR2 SVGEGT.

V gene TRBV10-2 combines with J gene TRBJ2-7. The germline gives CDR1 WSHSY, CDR2 SAAADI. This CDR3 comprises 13 residues. CDR3 in amino acids: CASTDGLGYEQYF.